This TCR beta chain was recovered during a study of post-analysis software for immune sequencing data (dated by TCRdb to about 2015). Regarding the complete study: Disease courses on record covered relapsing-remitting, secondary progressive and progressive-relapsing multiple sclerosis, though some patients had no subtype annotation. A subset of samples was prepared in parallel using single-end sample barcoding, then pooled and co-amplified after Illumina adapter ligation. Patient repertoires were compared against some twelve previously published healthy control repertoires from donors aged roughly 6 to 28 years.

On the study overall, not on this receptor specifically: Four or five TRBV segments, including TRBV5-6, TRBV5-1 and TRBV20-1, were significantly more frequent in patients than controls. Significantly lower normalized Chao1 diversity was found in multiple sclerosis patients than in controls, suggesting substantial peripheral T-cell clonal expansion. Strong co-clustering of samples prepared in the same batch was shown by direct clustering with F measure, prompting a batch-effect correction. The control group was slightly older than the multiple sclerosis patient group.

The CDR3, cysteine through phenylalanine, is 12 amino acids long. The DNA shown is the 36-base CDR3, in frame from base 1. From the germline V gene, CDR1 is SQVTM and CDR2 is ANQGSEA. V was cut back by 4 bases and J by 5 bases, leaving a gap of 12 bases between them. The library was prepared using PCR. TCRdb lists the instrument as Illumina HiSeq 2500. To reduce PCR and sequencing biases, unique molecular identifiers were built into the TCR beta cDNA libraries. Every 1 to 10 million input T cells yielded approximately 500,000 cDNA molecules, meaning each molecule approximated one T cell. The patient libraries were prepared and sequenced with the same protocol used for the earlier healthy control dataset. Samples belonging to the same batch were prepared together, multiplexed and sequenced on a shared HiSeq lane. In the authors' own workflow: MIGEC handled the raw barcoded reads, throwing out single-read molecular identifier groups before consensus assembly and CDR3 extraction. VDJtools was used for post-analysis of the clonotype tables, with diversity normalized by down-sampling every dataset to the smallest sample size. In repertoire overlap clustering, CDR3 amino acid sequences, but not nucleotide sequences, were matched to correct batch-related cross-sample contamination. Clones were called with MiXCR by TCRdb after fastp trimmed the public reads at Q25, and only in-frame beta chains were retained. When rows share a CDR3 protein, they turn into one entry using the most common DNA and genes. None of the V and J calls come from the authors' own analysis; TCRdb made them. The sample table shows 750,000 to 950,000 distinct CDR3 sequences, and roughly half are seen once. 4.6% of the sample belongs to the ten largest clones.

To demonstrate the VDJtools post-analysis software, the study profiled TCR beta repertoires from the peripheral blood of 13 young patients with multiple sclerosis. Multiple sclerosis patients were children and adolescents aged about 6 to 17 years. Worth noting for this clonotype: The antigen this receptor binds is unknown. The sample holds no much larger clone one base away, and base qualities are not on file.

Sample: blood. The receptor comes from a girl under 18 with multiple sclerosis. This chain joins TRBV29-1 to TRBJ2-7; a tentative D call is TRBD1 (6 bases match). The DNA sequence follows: TGCAGCGTTGCACAGGGAACCAACGAGCAGTACTTC. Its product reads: CSVAQGTNEQYF.